This entry concerns a single TCR beta chain. The antigen remains unidentified. Stimulation used around 10 ug/mL lysate from CMV-infected fibroblasts. Sorted nonresponding memory CD4+ T cells were CD40L-negative, CD69-negative, CD45RO-high. The immunoSEQ assay was version 4, run in survey mode. The method was immunoSEQ multiplex PCR; TCRdb's version includes in-frame clones alone and lacks a portion of them. Of over 30,000 clones in the sample, roughly 82% were seen once. These data belong to a study of persistence of HIV-infected CD4 T cells. The receptor was isolated from an adult woman with HIV who was CMV-seropositive. This material consisted of CD4+ T cells sorted from PBMCs after approximately 20-hour stimulation, taken from a patient who received antiretroviral therapy.

This CDR3 is CAIRSAGDGSYNEQFF. CDR3 DNA sequence: TGTGCCATCAGATCAGCGGGGGATGGCTCCTACAATGAGCAGTTCTTC. V usage is TRBV10-3 and J usage is TRBJ2-1; 8 bases fit TRBD2. CDR1 and CDR2 from the germline V gene are ENHRY and SYGVKD. V was pared by 6 bases and J by 0 bases, with 7 bases of the junction left unmatched. The CDR3 loop spans 16 amino acids.